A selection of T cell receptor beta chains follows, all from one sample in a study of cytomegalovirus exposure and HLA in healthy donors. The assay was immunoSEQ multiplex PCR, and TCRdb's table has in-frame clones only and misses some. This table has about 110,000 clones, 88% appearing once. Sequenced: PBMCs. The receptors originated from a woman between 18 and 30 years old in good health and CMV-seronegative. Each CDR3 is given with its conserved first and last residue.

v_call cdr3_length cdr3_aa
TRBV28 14 CASSSSGVGQPQHF
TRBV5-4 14 CASSWEGPESPLHF
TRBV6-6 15 CASSYEVVGLGEQYF
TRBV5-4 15 CASSSSGQPNEKLFF
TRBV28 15 CASSPTGLKSYEQYF
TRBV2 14 CASSDVGGSGSQYF
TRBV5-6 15 CASAGLGSGAYEQYF
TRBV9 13 CASSATRAGELFF
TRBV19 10 CARRRGGLFF
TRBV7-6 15 CASSLSGRTNTEAFF
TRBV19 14 CASSPGQGPYEQYF
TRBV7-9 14 CASSWTGKPYEQYF
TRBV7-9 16 CASSLRGPATNEKLFF
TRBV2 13 CASCAAVGGELFF
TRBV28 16 CASSTPPSGSYNEQFF
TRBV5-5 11 CASSSSYEQYF
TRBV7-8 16 CASSTIRGDRNYGYTF
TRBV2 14 CSTGGPVPSNTIYF
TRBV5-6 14 CASSSGTGINEQYF
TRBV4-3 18 CASSQREFGSGRGNEQFF
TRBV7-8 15 CASSFAGRPSYEQYF
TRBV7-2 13 CASSLVTGNEQFF
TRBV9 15 CASSVEQGVGTEAFF
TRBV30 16 CAWSLAGGPSYHEQYF
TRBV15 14 CATSSTRAVKEAFF
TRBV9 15 CASSPRGTVNTEAFF
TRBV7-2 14 CASSPGTGHNEQFF
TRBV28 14 CASRYPGQVYEQYF
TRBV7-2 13 CASRDTGDTEAFF
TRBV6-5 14 CASSQGLAGYTQYF
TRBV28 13 CASSTGAYNEQFF